The entry below describes one T cell receptor beta chain. Study processing details: By means of reference gene primer amplification, nucleated cell counts were estimated. The table came from immunoSEQ multiplex PCR; TCRdb's copy has only in-frame clones and leaves some out. The D gene and trimming were derived from the DNA, and the V and J assignments and clone size from that table. The table lists about 140,000 clones, around nine tenths of them singletons. This entry is derived from a study of blood T cell repertoires in COVID-19. The wider study: Some COVID-19 samples were acute and others convalescent; all came from the United States, Italy and Spain.

The CDR3 is 13 amino acids. V was clipped by 6 bases and J by 5 bases, with 12 bases between them. Germline V gives CDR1 SGHNT, CDR2 YENEEA. The sequencing input was peripheral blood. This clonotype was sampled from a man in his forties or fifties with active or convalescent COVID-19. This chain connects TRBV11-3 to TRBJ2-3, with D maybe TRBD2 (6 bases). CDR3 sequence: CASSTAGIDTQYF. DNA of the CDR3: TGTGCCAGCAGTACTGCGGGAATAGATACGCAGTATTTT.